This T cell receptor (beta chain) was recovered during a study of cytomegalovirus exposure and HLA in healthy donors (dated by TCRdb to the late 2010s). General notes on the study: According to an earlier analysis of several hundred of the donors, about 179 million T cells yielded roughly 100 million unique TCR beta sequences and more than 250 Gb of sequence data. Donor age, sex, ethnicity and CMV serostatus were compiled together with the repertoire data. Genome-wide SNP genotypes for about 65% of the 666 donors were used in a later genetic analysis, which treated that subset as a discovery cohort. On average, about 200,000 unique TCR beta nucleotide sequences were sequenced per donor among 300 to 500 genotyped donors of the cohort, with 15% to 20% of those sequences being non-productive. To predict cytomegalovirus infection status, the study brought together high-throughput TCR immunosequencing, statistical association of individual TCRs with disease status, and machine learning. An early release covering about 600 HLA-typed donors comprised about 310 gigabases of sequencing data and around 80 million unique TCR sequences. Rather than drawing on any new phenotypic data, the later analysis identified candidate immune exposures from TCR beta sequences and the way those sequences occurred across donors. Along with the approximately 650-subject first cohort, a separate validation cohort of about 110 different subjects was used. The number of donors typed differed by locus, with about 629-630 for A, B, C, DRB1 and DQB1, 522 for DQA1, 600 to 610 for DPA1, and over 400 for DPB1. All discovery cohort repertoires had been generated using a single sequencing platform. The study aimed to test whether signatures of past pathogen exposure could be identified by cataloging public T cell receptors. A later analysis re-examined previously published TCR beta repertoires from roughly 650 donors and added high-resolution HLA genotyping to investigate patterns of TCR occurrence. Class I and class II HLA loci were covered by the typing at four-digit resolution. About five DR-DQ haplotypes were treated as single units for association and clustering because of strong linkage in the cohort. Of the approximately 400 genotyped donors, over 80% were placed in the genetic ancestry cluster associated with self-reported Caucasian donors. Using immunosequencing, the study profiled T cell repertoires from fewer than 700 subjects and related those repertoires to cytomegalovirus serostatus. To decide whether each TCR beta V gene segment behaved as functional or pseudogenic, an earlier analysis of over 500 of the donors relied on high-throughput TCR beta sequencing.

As regards this clone: Its recognized antigen is unknown. Base qualities are not provided; no much larger clone lies one nucleotide away.

In total, 500 to 700 healthy bone marrow donors made up the cohort. At the time of sampling, every cohort member was nominally healthy, though immune exposures that went unrecorded were likely present. The donor tested CMV seropositive and was one of the 289 seropositive cohort members. Each donor provided a peripheral blood sample, and peripheral blood mononuclear cells were used for TCR beta sequencing. The Qiagen DNeasy Blood Extraction Kit was used to extract genomic DNA from the blood cell samples. The study at large found these results: A further reported finding was that TCR beta sequences accurately predicted the HLA-A and HLA-B alleles for most subjects in the first cohort. Three of the identified cytomegalovirus-associated TCR beta chains were confirmed in vitro to be specific for cytomegalovirus antigens. Linkage disequilibrium might explain the correlated functional status among segregating V segments, but an unknown experimental factor could not be ruled out. The cohort was sequenced for TCR beta chains only, and without alpha or paired-chain data the features that could be detected were limited. An earlier analysis of approximately 530 of the donors showed that most TCR beta V segments appeared in productive rearrangements either about 87% or about 30% of the time, which broadly matched IMGT annotations. A later genetic analysis reported fewer N-insertions in productive TCRs among donors in an Asian-associated ancestry cluster than the approximately 700-donor mean. Strong co-occurrence of HLA alleles, especially DR and DQ, made assigning TCR associations to individual alleles difficult. CMV serostatus was the only immune exposure information available for the cohort. In a later analysis, around 17,000 TCR beta sequences were associated with specific HLA alleles at a false discovery rate of 0.05. The study gave a list of some 150 TCR beta chains associated with cytomegalovirus. Most CMV-associated TCR beta chains appeared to be HLA-restricted in a later analysis, and the HLA associations seemed to be driven largely by CMV exposure. While some public TCRs were present in many individuals, most TCR sequences turned up only very rarely across donors. A later analysis found that TCR association rates varied across HLA loci, with DRB1 alleles showing the most associated TCRs and HLA-C alleles the fewest. Because HLA typing was missing for some donors at each locus, association tests included only the typed subset. A later genetic analysis associated a missense DCLRE1C variant with V-gene and J-gene trimming of TCR beta chains, and an independent cohort replicated the association. The sequencing pipeline was judged likely to have produced a cluster of highly shared sequence variants as a technical artifact. According to a later analysis, parvovirus B19, influenza, CMV and Epstein-Barr virus appeared linked to several top co-occurrence clusters. The presence/absence analyses assumed that sequencing depth was roughly uniform across donors, and that assumption may not be true. Cytomegalovirus status was reported to be diagnosed by the classifier with high specificity and sensitivity in both the original and validation cohorts. Compared with equally common non-associated chains, HLA-associated TCR beta chains in a later analysis were more clonally expanded and had lower generation probabilities. It was suggested by the authors that the approach could potentially be generalized to other disease states and immunological phenotypes. The earlier analysis of around 600 of the donors excluded roughly 17 rarely observed V segments, including chromosome 9 orphons, because counts were too low.

Libraries were prepared through the immunoSEQ multiplex PCR assay. A mixture of 60 forward primers for TCR Vbeta segments and 13 reverse primers for TCR Jbeta segments was used in the multiplex PCR. The CDR3 region of rearranged TCR beta genes was amplified from genomic DNA with a multiplex PCR assay. Amplified TCR beta libraries were sequenced as 87-base-pair reads on the Illumina HiSeq System. Per the source publication's procedure: Across the roughly 600 repertoires, a later analysis counted around 80 million unique TCR beta chains, approximately 12 million of which were shared by at least two donors. To remove PCR and sequencing errors, raw reads were error-corrected and collapsed into unique sequences using a nearest-neighbor algorithm that merged closely related sequences. To assign V, D and J gene segments, CDR3 sequences were aligned to IMGT reference sequences. For a sequence to be retained, at least a six-nucleotide match to both a V gene segment and a J gene segment was required. A rearrangement counted as productive if the CDR3 had no stop codons and remained in frame with V and J, and every other rearrangement counted as non-productive. CDR3 was defined according to IMGT convention as the region running from the second conserved V-encoded cysteine to the conserved J-encoded phenylalanine. The earlier analysis of about 610 of the donors excluded sequences that lacked an unambiguous match to a single V gene segment. In an earlier analysis of 587 of the donors, V segments were called functional above 56.7% productive rearrangements and were called segregating when the between-donor standard deviation exceeded 5%. A statistical classification framework was developed to diagnose cytomegalovirus status using the catalog of TCR beta chain sequences. A later analysis assigned V and J genes by comparing TCR nucleotide sequences with IMGT/GENE-DB human TR gene sequences. Using the TCRdist pipeline, a later analysis assigned CDR3 sequences along with most-parsimonious VDJ recombination scenarios. In a later analysis, each TCR beta chain was defined by its CDR3 amino acid sequence together with its V-gene family, and reads lacking a unique V-gene family were excluded. In a later analysis, 450 to 600 highly shared, low-generation-probability nucleotide sequences were removed to address suspected cross-contamination and a sequencing artifact. For each public chain, a later analysis derived a clonal expansion index from normalized ranks of inferred template counts within each repertoire. In a later analysis, generation probabilities were computed with a VDJ recombination model fitted to out-of-frame rearrangements, and the resulting probabilities were checked against IGoR. A later analysis scored TCR-TCR, TCR-HLA and TCR-CMV co-occurrence with hypergeometric tests, applying a repertoire-size bias correction to TCR pairs. False discovery rates were estimated in a later analysis by permuting HLA or CMV assignments 20 times. In a later analysis, co-occurring TCRs were grouped using DBSCAN, with TCRdist sequence similarity added in when clustering inside HLA-allele-positive subsets. Repertoires with fewer than 30,000 or more than 120,000 public chains were left out of co-occurrence clustering, as were about 5 repertoires with anomalous nucleotide sharing. What TCRdb holds here is the immuneACCESS table cut down to in-frame rearrangements. Part of the clones is not present; checked against another copy, under half of the missing clones reflect an unresolved V gene, and the others are unexplained. The D gene and trimming were derived from the DNA, and the V and J assignments and clone size from that table. The sample has roughly 35,000 clones on record, roughly 50% of them singletons. Roughly 6.2% of the sample comes from the top ten.

The source is a middle-aged woman in good health and CMV-seropositive. Sequencing was carried out using PBMCs.

For the CDR3, the sequence is CASSLASGKGNQPQHF. In nucleotides, the sequence is TGTGCCAGCAGCTTAGCATCCGGGAAAGGCAATCAGCCCCAGCATTTT. The sequence joins TRBV7-9 to TRBJ1-5; the D gene identity is not certain. From its cysteine to its phenylalanine, the CDR3 spans 16 amino acids. Only CDR3 DNA is held: 48 bases, read in frame from base 1. V is pared back by 0 bases and J by 2 bases, with 11 bases lying between the germline termini. Reading the germline V gene (reference sequence) gives CDR1 SEHNR and CDR2 FQNEAQ.